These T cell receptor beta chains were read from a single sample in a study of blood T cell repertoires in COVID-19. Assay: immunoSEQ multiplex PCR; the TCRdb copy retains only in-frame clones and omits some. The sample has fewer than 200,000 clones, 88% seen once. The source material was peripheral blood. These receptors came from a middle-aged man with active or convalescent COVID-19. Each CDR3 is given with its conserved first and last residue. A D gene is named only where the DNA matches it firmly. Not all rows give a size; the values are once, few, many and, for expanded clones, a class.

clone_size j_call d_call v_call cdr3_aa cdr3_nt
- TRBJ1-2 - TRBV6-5 CASSYGQGWNYGYTF TGTGCCAGCAGTTACGGCCAGGGTTGGAACTATGGCTACACCTTC
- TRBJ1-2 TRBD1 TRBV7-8 CASSEPTGVLDGYTF TGTGCCAGCAGCGAACCGACAGGGGTTTTGGATGGCTACACCTTC
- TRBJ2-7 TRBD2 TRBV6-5 CASSYGTSGRNYEQYF TGTGCCAGCAGTTACGGGACTAGCGGGAGAAACTACGAGCAGTACTTC
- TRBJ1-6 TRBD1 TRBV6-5 CASSYSGTDNSPLHF TGTGCCAGCAGTTACTCTGGGACAGATAATTCACCCCTCCACTTT
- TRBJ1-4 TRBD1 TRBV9 CASSVDGGQGLLNEKLFF TGTGCCAGCAGCGTCGACGGGGGACAGGGTCTTCTTAATGAAAAACTGTTTTTT
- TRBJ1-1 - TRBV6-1 CASSEGPGLNTEAFF TGTGCCAGCAGTGAGGGTCCAGGATTGAACACTGAAGCTTTCTTT
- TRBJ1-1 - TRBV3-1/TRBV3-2 CASSQVGGRWNTEAFF TGTGCCAGCAGCCAAGTAGGGGGACGTTGGAACACTGAAGCTTTCTTT
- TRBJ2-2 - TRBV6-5 CASSLPGGGELFF TGTGCCAGCAGTCTCCCCGGGGGCGGGGAGCTGTTTTTT
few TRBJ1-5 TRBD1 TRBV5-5 CASSYGQGNQPQHF TGTGCCAGCAGCTATGGACAGGGGAATCAGCCCCAGCATTTT
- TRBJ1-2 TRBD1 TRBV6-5 CASSYGTGKGNGYTF TGTGCCAGCAGTTACGGGACAGGGAAGGGAAATGGCTACACCTTC
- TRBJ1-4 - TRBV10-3 CAIGTLAEKLFF TGTGCCATCGGGACACTTGCTGAAAAACTGTTTTTT
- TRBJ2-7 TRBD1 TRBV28 CASSGPGTGSYEQYF TGTGCCAGCAGTGGCCCCGGGACAGGATCCTACGAGCAGTACTTC
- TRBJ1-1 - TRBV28 CASSPSRGSQNTEAFF TGTGCCAGCAGCCCCTCCCGGGGGTCCCAGAACACTGAAGCTTTCTTT
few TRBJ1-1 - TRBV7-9 CASSLAAVNTEAFF TGTGCCAGCAGCTTAGCGGCCGTTAACACTGAAGCTTTCTTT
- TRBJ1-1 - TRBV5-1 CASSLRSPGTEAFF TGCGCCAGCAGCTTGAGGTCGCCGGGCACTGAAGCTTTCTTT
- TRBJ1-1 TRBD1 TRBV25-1 CASSRTGGRTEAFF TGTGCCAGCAGCAGGACAGGTGGTAGGACTGAAGCTTTCTTT
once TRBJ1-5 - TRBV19 CASRWASGTDQPQHF TGTGCCAGTAGATGGGCTTCGGGGACTGATCAGCCCCAGCATTTT
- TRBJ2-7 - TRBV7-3 CASSLGPAREQYF TGTGCCAGCAGCTTAGGGCCCGCTCGAGAGCAGTACTTC
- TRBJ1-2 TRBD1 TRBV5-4 CASSPAGTGSNYGYTF TGTGCCAGCAGCCCTGCCGGGACAGGGAGCAACTATGGCTACACCTTC
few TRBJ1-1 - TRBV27 CASSLADSLMNTEAFF TGTGCCAGCAGTTTAGCAGACAGTCTCATGAACACTGAAGCTTTCTTT
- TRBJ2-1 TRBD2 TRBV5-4 CASISGTSGNNEQFF TGTGCCAGCATATCCGGGACTAGCGGCAACAATGAGCAGTTCTTC
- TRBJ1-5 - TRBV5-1 CASSLRGYSNQPQHF TGCGCCAGCAGCTTACGGGGTTATAGCAATCAGCCCCAGCATTTT
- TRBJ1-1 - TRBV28 CASIEDFRAFF TGTGCCAGCATCGAGGACTTTAGGGCTTTCTTT
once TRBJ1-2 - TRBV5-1 CASSLVGGLGYTF TGCGCCAGCAGCTTGGTGGGAGGGCTTGGCTACACCTTC
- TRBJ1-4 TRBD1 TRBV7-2 CASSPRPGQGMEKLFF TGTGCCAGCAGCCCGAGACCGGGACAGGGAATGGAAAAACTGTTTTTT
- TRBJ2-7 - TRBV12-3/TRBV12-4 CASSLGTGTQYF TGTGCCAGCAGCCTTGGAACAGGGACGCAGTACTTC
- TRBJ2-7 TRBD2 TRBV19 CASTRTSGKVYEQYF TGTGCCAGTACCAGGACTAGCGGGAAGGTCTACGAGCAGTACTTC
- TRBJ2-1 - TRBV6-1 CASSEAAGTTRNNEQFF TGTGCCAGCAGTGAAGCGGCCGGGACAACGAGGAACAATGAGCAGTTCTTC
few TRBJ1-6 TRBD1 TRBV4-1 CASSRGTGNSPLHF TGCGCCAGCAGCCGCGGGACAGGCAACTCACCCCTCCACTTT
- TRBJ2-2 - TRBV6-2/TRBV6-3 CASSYPGGIKTGELFF TGTGCCAGCAGTTATCCGGGCGGGATAAAGACCGGGGAGCTGTTTTTT
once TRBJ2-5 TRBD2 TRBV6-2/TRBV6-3 CASSSKRPGGLETQYF TGTGCCAGCAGTTCCAAAAGACCGGGGGGGCTAGAGACCCAGTACTTC
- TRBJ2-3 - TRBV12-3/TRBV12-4 CASSGGRPDTQYF TGTGCCAGCAGTGGGGGGAGGCCAGATACGCAGTATTTT
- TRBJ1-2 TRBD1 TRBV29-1 CSVEGEARTGGNYGYTF TGCAGCGTTGAAGGCGAGGCCAGGACAGGGGGTAACTATGGCTACACCTTC
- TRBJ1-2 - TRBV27 CASSLSQAGRNYGYTF TGTGCCAGCAGTTTATCGCAGGCGGGCAGGAACTATGGCTACACCTTC
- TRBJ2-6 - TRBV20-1 CSASQRSLSGANVLTF TGCAGTGCTAGTCAACGGAGCCTTTCTGGGGCCAACGTCCTGACTTTC
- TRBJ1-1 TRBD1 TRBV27 CASKWGTGGEAFF TGTGCCAGCAAATGGGGGACAGGGGGTGAAGCTTTCTTT
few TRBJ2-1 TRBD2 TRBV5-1 CASSLAPGGYNEQFF TGCGCCAGCAGCTTGGCCCCGGGGGGCTACAATGAGCAGTTCTTC
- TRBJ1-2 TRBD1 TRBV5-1 CASSSGQINYGYTF TGCGCCAGCAGCTCGGGACAGATTAACTATGGCTACACCTTC
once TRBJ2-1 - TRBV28 CASSLPSPENEQFF TGTGCCAGCAGTCTACCGTCCCCCGAGAATGAGCAGTTCTTC
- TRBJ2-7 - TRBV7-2 CASSLVTYEQYF TGTGCCAGCAGCTTAGTTACCTACGAGCAGTACTTC
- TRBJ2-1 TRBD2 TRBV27 CASSSPGLATYNEQFF TGTGCCAGCAGTTCGCCGGGACTAGCGACCTACAATGAGCAGTTCTTC
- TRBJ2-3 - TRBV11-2 CASSLVSVSTDTQYF TGTGCCAGCAGCTTAGTTTCCGTATCCACAGATACGCAGTATTTT
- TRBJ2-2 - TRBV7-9 CASSRAGSGELFF TGTGCCAGCAGCCGAGCCGGGTCAGGGGAGCTGTTTTTT
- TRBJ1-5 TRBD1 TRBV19 CASSATGGRGNQPQHF TGTGCCAGTAGCGCAACAGGGGGTAGAGGCAATCAGCCCCAGCATTTT
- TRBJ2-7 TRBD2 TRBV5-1 CASSKSSGGYYEQYF TGCGCCAGCAGCAAATCTAGCGGGGGATACTACGAGCAGTACTTC
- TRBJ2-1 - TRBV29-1 CSVVLSSVYNEQFF TGCAGCGTTGTTTTGTCTAGCGTATACAATGAGCAGTTCTTC
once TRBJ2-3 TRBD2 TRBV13 CASSRRTSGSTDTQYF TGTGCCAGCAGTCGAAGGACTAGCGGGAGTACAGATACGCAGTATTTT
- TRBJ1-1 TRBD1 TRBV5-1 CASSLARGRTAEAFF TGCGCCAGCAGCTTGGCCAGGGGGCGCACGGCTGAAGCTTTCTTT
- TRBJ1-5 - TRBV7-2 CASSSGSSNQPQHF TGTGCCAGCAGCTCGGGGTCAAGCAATCAGCCCCAGCATTTT
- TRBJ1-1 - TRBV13 CASNRVRNTEAFF TGTGCCAGCAACAGGGTAAGGAACACTGAAGCTTTCTTT
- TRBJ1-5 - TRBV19 CASSILGVQPQHF TGTGCCAGTAGTATCCTCGGGGTTCAGCCCCAGCATTTT
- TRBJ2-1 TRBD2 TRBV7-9 CASSLTGLAIEQFF TGTGCCAGCAGCTTGACGGGACTAGCGATCGAGCAGTTCTTC
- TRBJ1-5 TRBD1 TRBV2 CASSEGQGNQPQHF TGTGCCAGCAGTGAAGGACAGGGAAATCAGCCCCAGCATTTT
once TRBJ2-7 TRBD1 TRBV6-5 CASTRTGDEQYF TGTGCCAGCACTCGGACAGGGGACGAGCAGTACTTC